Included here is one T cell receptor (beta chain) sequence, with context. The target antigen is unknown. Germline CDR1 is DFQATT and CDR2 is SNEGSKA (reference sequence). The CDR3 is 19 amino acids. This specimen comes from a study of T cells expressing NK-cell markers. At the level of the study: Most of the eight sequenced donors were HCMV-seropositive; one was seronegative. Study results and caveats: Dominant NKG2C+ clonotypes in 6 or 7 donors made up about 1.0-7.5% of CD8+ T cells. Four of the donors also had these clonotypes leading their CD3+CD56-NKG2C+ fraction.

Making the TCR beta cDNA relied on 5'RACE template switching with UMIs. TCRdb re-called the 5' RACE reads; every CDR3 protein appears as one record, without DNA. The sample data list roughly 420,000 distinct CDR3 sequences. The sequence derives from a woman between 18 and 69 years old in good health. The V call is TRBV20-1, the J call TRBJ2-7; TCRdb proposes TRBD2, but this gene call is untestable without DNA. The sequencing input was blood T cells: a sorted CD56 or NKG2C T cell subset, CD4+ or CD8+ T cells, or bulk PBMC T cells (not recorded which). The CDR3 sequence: CSASSSDPLTSRESYEQYF.